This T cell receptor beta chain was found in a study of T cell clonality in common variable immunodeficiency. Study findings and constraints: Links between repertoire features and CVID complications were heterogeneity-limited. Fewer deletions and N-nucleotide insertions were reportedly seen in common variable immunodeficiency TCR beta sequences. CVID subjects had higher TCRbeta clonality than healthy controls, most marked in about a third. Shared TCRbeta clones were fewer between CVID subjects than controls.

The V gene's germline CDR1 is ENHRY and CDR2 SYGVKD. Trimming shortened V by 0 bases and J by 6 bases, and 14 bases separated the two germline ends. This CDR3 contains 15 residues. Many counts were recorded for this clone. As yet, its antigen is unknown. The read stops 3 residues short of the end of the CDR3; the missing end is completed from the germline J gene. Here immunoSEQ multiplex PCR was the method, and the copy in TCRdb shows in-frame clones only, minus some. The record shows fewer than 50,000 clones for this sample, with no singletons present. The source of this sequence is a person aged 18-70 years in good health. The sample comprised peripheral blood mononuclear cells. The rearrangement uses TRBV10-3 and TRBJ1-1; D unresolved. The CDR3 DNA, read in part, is TGTGCCATCAGTGAGTCTAACTTAGGCGGCGCTGAA. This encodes CAISESNLGGAE. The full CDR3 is CAISESNLGGAEAFF.